This T cell receptor beta chain is drawn from a study of OX40 agonist ivuxolimab in advanced cancers. General observations from the study: At 0.1 to 3.0 mg/kg, clonal expansion of CD4+ and CD8+ blood T cells had occurred by week 6.

Method: immunoSEQ multiplex PCR; TCRdb's copy keeps in-frame clones and lacks some. The repertoire includes 90,000 to 100,000 clones, about 85% of them detected once, and 3.5% to 4% sits in the top ten. As for this clone: What it binds is unknown.

This CDR3 contains 12 residues. V was clipped by 10 bases and J by 5 bases, with 14 bases between them. The germline CDR1 and CDR2 sequences are MNHEY and SVGAGI. Sequenced material: CD4+ or CD8+ T cells sorted from blood, taken in a trial of the OX40 agonist ivuxolimab. The receptor was isolated from an adult with an advanced solid tumor such as melanoma, head and neck, liver or kidney cancer. This chain uses TRBV6-5 with TRBJ1-1; possible D gene TRBD1, 5 bases. The CDR3 loop reads CATLTGATEAFF. Here the CDR3 DNA reads TGTGCCACCCTAACCGGGGCAACTGAAGCTTTCTTT.